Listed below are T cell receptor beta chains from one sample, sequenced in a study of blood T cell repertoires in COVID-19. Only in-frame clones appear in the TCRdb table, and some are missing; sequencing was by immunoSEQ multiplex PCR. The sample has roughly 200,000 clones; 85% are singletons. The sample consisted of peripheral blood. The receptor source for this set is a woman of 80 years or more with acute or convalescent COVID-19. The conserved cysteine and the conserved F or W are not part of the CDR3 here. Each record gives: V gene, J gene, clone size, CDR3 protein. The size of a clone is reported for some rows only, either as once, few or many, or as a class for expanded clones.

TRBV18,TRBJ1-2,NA,ASSPQDRNYGYT
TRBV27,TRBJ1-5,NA,ASRGELWNQPQH
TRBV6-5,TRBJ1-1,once,ALLGQQWTEAF
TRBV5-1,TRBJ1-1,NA,ASSLAVRHMNTEAF
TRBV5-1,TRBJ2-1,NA,ASTLGLADYNEQF
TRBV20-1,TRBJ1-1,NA,SARDRAGAF
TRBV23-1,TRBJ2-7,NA,APNYEQY
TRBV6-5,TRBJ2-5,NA,ASKDSRGETQY
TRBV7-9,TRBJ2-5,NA,ASSLVKETQY
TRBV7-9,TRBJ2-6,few,ASSSNYRVNVLT
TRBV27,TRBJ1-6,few,ASSFQGSGMSYNSPLH
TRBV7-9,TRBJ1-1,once,ASSFGGMNTEAF
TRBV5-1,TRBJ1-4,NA,ASSLVPDGEKLF
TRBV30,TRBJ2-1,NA,AWSKGLAGVNEQF
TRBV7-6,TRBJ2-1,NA,ASSLGTSGSSYNEQF
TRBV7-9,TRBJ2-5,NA,ASSRLLVAGGIGETQY
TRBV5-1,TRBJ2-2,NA,ASSNFANTGELF
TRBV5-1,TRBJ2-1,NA,ARGLAGRLSYNEQF
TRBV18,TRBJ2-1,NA,ASSPSLAGGYNEQF
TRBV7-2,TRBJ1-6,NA,ASSYGQGDSPLH
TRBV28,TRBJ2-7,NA,ASSPGPPEQY
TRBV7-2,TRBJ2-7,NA,ASSSVGQKAYEQY
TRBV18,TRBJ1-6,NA,ASSLDSNSPLH
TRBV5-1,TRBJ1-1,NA,ASSFHQGVTEAF
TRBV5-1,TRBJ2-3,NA,ASSSQLGGTGPMNTQY
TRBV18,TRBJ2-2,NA,ASSRVSSGVTGELF
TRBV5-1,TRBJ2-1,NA,ASSFSGGTYNEQF
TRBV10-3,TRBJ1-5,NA,AISEDRARQPQH
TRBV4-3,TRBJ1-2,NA,ASSQAADRLSYGYT
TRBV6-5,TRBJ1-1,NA,ASSYAGSEAF
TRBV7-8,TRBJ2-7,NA,ASSFLVSYEQY
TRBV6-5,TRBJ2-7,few,ASSRQGGSYEQY
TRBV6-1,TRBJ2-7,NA,ASTLTGTSGEQY
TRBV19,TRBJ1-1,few,ASSGTANTEAF
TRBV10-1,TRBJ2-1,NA,ASSESDDDRVSPEQF
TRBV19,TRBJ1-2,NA,ASSIVNTNYGYT
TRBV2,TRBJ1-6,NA,ASRGTGASPLH
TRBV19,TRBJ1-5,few,ASSIDPPPGEDHTQH
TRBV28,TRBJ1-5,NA,ASGGRGRRQPQH
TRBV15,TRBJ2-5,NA,ATSRDLAEETQY
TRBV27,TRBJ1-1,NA,ASSRPGGTEAF
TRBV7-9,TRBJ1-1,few,ASSQEDRGAF
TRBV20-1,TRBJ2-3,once,SAARNTQY
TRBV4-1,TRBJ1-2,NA,ASSQTGTNYGYT
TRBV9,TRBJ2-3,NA,ASSAFSAGSNTDTQY
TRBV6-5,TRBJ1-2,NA,ASSGTGGFSGYT
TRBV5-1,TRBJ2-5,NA,ASSLASGSAQETQY
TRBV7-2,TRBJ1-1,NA,ASSFSGGNTEAF
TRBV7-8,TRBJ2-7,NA,ASSEGGDREKQY
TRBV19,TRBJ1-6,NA,ASRDRNNSPLH
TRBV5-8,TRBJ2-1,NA,ASSLGLAAYNEQF
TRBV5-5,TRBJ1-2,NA,ASSLQGNYGYT
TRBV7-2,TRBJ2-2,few,ASSFKRESYTGELF